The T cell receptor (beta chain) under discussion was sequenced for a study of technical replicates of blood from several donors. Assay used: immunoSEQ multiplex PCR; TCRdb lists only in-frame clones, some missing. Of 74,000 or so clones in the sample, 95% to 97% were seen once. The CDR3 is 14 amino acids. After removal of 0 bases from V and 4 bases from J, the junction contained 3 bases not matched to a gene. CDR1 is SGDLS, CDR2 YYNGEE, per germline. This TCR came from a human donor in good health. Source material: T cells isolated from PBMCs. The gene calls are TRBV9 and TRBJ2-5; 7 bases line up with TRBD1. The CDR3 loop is CASSVVAGGETQYF. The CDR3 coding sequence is TGTGCCAGCAGCGTAGTTGCAGGGGGAGAGACCCAGTACTTC.